This T cell receptor beta chain was captured in a study of vaccination effects on CD4 cells after COVID-19 (dated 2022 in TCRdb). About the investigation overall: Each participant received two doses of an mRNA SARS-CoV-2 vaccine, either BNT162b2 or mRNA-1273. The study compared SARS-CoV-2 spike-specific CD4+ TCR repertoires before and after mRNA vaccination in COVID-19 convalescent patients and infection-naive vaccine recipients. The full study included over 8 COVID-19 convalescent patients and several SARS-CoV-2-naive healthy vaccine recipients. Cultures from other donors in the study were sequenced using the Oncomine TCR Beta short-read assay on an Illumina iSeq 100. Beyond this particular receptor, the publication reports: In healthy vaccine recipients, vaccine-induced clones were almost all SARS-CoV-2 mono-reactive, with only 1 of 255 being cross-reactive with common cold coronaviruses. Only a small number of convalescent patients were included, and no early post-infection timepoints were available, which limited the study. Marked clonal contraction was observed in both infection-induced and vaccine-induced clones at late post-vaccination timepoints, consistent with waning T cell responses.

To identify antigen-specific CD4+ T cell clonotypes by their expansion, the ViraFEST assay first stimulated PBMC with viral peptide pools and then applied TCR sequencing. After around 11 days of culture, CD4+ T cells were isolated with the EasySep CD4+ T cell isolation kit. The absence of prior SARS-CoV-2 infection in healthy vaccine recipients was confirmed by negative nucleocapsid antibodies before and after vaccination. Roughly 2 million PBMC per well were cultured in IMDM with about 4.8% human AB serum, 8.5 to 10 IU/ml IL-2 and gentamicin, plus 10 ug/ml peptides. Half of the culture medium was replaced with fresh IL-2-containing medium on days 3 and 7. Unless noted otherwise, every peptide stimulation condition was cultured in triplicate wells. Using Ficoll-Paque Plus gradient centrifugation, PBMC were separated from whole blood and then either used fresh or cryopreserved at -140C. The overlapping peptide pools covered the spike proteins of SARS-CoV-2 and of the common cold coronaviruses HCoV-NL63, HCoV-OC43 and HCoV-229E. Genomic DNA was extracted from cultured CD4+ T cells with the QIAamp micro DNA kit.

The library was prepared using the immunoSEQ multiplex PCR assay. DNA from the CD4+ T cells that had been cultured and isolated underwent TCR beta CDR3 sequencing. The study's processing was this. Non-productive TCR sequences were discarded, and reads were trimmed to the CDR3 region, with only CDR3s of 7 or more amino acids retained. The MANAFEST web app was used to identify antigen-specific clonotypes by comparing expansion in peptide wells with expansion in reference cultures. Positive clones required FDR<0.05 expansion versus reference and all other wells, odds ratio above 5, and frequency above 0.1% in two replicate wells. Clonotypes significantly expanded in SARS-CoV-2 spike wells and in at least one common cold coronavirus spike condition were defined as cross-reactive. CDR3 similarity was assessed by Levenshtein distance using the stringdist R package, and unrooted trees were constructed with ape in R 3.6.1. Not all clones reach the TCRdb copy of this immuneACCESS table, which keeps in-frame sequences only. Checked studies attribute under half of the gap to unresolved V genes and leave the rest unexplained. That table furnishes V, J and clone size, whereas the DNA furnished D and trimming. This sample lists roughly 30,000 clones; around 75% were detected once. The ten largest clonotypes hold approximately 31% of the sample.

On this clone: No antigen is known for it. Base quality data are lacking; no much larger clone is found one base away.

This clonotype originated in a human donor who received a COVID-19 vaccine. This specimen was CD4+ T cells from PBMCs cultured with SARS-CoV-2 spike peptides, taken before COVID-19 vaccination. The sample's cell subset or site label, decoded: SARS-CoV-2 spike overlapping peptide pool stimulation.

The CDR3 protein: CASSLLGFHYGYTF. Here is the DNA: TGTGCCAGCAGTCTGCTGGGGTTTCACTATGGCTACACCTTC. The rearrangement joined TRBV2 to TRBJ1-2, with no confidently assigned D gene. The V end loses 5 bases and the J end loses 3 bases, and a stretch of 13 bases separates them. CDR3 length: 14 amino acids, cysteine to phenylalanine. This entry keeps only the CDR3 DNA: 42 bases, framed from base 1. As encoded in the germline V gene, CDR1 is SNHLY while CDR2 is FYNNEI.